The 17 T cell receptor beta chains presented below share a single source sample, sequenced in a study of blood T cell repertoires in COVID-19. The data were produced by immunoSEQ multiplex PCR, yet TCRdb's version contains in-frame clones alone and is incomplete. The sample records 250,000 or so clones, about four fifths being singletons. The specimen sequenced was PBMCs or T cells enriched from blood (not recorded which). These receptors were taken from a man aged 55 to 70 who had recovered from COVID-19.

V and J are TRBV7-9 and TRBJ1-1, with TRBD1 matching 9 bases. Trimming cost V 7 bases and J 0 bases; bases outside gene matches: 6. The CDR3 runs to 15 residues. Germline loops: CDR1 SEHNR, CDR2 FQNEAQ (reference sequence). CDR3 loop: CASTPGQGMNTEAFF. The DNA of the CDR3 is TGTGCCAGCACTCCGGGACAGGGAATGAACACTGAAGCTTTCTTT. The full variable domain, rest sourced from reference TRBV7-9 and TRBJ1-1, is DTGVSQNPRHKITKRGQNVTFRCDPISEHNRLYWYRQTLGQGPEFLTYFQNEAQLEKSRLLSDRFSAERPKGSFSTLEIQRTEQGDSAMYLCASTPGQGMNTEAFFGQGTRLTVV.

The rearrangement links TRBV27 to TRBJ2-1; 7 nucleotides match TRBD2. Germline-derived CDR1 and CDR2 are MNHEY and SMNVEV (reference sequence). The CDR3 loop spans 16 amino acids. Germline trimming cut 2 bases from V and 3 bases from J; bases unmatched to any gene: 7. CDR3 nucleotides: TGTGCCAGCAGTTTAACGGCGGGGAGGGGCTACAATGAGCAGTTCTTC. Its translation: CASSLTAGRGYNEQFF.

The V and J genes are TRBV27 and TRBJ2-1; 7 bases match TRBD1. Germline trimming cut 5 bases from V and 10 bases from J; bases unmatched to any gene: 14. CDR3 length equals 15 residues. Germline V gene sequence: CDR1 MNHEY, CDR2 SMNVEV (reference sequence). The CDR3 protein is CASSLTWDRPKEQFF. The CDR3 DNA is TGTGCCAGCAGTCTAACATGGGACAGACCCAAAGAGCAGTTCTTC.

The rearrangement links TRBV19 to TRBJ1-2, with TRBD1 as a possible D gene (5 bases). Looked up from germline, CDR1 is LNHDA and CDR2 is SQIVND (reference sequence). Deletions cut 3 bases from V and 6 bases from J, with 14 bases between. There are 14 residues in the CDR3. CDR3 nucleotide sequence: TGTGCCAGTAGTATGTGGCCAGGGTTTGATGGCTACACCTTC. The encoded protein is CASSMWPGFDGYTF.

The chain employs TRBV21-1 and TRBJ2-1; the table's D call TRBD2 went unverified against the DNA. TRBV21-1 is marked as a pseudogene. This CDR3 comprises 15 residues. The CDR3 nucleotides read TGTGCCAGCAGCACCCGGGGTCCCTCCTACAATGAGCAGTTCTTC. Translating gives CASSTRGPSYNEQFF.

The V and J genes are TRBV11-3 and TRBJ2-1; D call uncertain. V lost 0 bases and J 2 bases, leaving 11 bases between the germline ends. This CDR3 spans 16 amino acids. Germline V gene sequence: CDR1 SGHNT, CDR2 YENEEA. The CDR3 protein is CASSLESRRPYNEQFF. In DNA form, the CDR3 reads TGTGCCAGCAGCTTAGAGTCCAGGCGCCCCTACAATGAGCAGTTCTTC.

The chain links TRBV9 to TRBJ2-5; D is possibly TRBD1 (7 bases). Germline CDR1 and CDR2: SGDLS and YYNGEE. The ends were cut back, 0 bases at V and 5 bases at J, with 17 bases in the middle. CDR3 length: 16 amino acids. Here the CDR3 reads CASSVGLRGVGETQYF. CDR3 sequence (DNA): TGTGCCAGCAGCGTAGGTCTCAGGGGGGTTGGGGAGACCCAGTACTTC. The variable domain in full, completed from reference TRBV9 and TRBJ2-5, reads DSGVTQTPKHLITATGQRVTLRCSPRSGDLSVYWYQQSLDQGLQFLIQYYNGEERAKGNILERFSAQQFPDLHSELNLSSLELGDSALYFCASSVGLRGVGETQYFGPGTRLLVL.

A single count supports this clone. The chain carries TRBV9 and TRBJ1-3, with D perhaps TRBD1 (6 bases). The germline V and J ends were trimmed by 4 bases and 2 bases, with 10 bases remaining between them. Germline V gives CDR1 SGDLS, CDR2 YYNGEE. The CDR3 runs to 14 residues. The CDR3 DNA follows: TGTGCCAGCAGCCGCACAGGGCCTGGAAACACCATATATTTT. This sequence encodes CASSRTGPGNTIYF. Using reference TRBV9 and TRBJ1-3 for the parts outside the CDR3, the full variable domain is DSGVTQTPKHLITATGQRVTLRCSPRSGDLSVYWYQQSLDQGLQFLIQYYNGEERAKGNILERFSAQQFPDLHSELNLSSLELGDSALYFCASSRTGPGNTIYFGEGSWLTVV.

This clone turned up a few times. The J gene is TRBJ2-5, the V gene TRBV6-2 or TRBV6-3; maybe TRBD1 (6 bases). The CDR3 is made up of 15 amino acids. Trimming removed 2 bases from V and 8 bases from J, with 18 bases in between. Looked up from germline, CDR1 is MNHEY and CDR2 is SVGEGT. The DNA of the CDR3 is TGTGCCAGCAGTTACCAGGGGTCGGTGGTGGGAACCCAGTACTTC. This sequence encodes CASSYQGSVVGTQYF.

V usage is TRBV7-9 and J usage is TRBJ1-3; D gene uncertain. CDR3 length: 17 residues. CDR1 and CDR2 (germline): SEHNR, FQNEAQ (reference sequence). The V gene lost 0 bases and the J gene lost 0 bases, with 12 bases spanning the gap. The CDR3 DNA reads TGTGCCAGCAGCTTAGCTGGCAGAACCACCTCTGGAAACACCATATATTTT. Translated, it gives CASSLAGRTTSGNTIYF. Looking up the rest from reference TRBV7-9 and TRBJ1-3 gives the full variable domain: DTGVSQNPRHKITKRGQNVTFRCDPISEHNRLYWYRQTLGQGPEFLTYFQNEAQLEKSRLLSDRFSAERPKGSFSTLEIQRTEQGDSAMYLCASSLAGRTTSGNTIYFGEGSWLTVV.

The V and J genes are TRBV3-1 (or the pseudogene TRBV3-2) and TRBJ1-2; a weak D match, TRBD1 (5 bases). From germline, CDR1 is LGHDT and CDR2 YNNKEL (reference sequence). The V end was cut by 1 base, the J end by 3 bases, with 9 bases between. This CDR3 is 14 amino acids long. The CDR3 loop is CASSQGSTDYGYTF. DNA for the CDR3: TGTGCCAGCAGCCAAGGGTCGACAGACTATGGCTACACCTTC.

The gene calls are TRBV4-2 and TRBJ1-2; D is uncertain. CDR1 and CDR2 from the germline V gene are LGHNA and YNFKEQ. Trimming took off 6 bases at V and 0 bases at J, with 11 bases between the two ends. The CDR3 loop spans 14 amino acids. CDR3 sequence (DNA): TGTGCCAGCAGTTCAAGCGGACCTAACTATGGCTACACCTTC. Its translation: CASSSSGPNYGYTF.

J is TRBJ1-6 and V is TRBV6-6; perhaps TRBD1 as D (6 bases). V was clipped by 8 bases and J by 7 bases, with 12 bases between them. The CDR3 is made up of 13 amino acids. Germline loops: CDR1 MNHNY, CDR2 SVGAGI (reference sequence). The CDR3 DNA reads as TGTGCCAGCGTAGGACAGATGAATTCACCCCTCCACTTT. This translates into CASVGQMNSPLHF.

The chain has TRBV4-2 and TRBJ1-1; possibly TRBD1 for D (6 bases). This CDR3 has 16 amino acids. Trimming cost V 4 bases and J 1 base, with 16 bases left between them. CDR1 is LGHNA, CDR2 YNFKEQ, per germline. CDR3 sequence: CASSPDRIQENTEAFF. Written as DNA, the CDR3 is TGTGCCAGCAGCCCCGACAGGATACAAGAGAACACTGAAGCTTTCTTT.

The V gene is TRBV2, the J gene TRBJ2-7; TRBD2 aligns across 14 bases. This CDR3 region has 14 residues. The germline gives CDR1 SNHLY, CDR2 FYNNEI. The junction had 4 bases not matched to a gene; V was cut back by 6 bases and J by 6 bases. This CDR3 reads CASRKTSGGVEQYF. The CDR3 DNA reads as TGTGCCAGCAGAAAGACTAGCGGGGGGGTCGAGCAGTACTTC.

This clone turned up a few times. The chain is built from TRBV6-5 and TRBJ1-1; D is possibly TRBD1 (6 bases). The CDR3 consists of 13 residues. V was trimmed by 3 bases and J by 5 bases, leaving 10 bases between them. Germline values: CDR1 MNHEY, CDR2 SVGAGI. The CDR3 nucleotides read TGTGCCAGCAGTTATCCCGGACAGACTGAAGCTTTCTTT. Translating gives CASSYPGQTEAFF.

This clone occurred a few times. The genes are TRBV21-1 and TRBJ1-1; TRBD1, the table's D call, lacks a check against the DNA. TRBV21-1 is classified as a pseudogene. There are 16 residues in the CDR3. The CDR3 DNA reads TGTGCCAGCAGCAAAGTGGGGACAGGGCCGAACACTGAAGCTTTCTTT. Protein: CASSKVGTGPNTEAFF.